The clone carrying this T cell receptor beta chain was observed at least ten times. Its antigen is still unknown. A CD8+CD4-CCR7+CD45RA+ phenotype served as the sorting definition for naive CD8 T cells. The germline V gene encodes CDR1 SGHTA and CDR2 FQGNSA. Trimming removed 7 bases from V and 4 bases from J, with 22 bases in between. The length of the CDR3 is 16 residues. TCRdb redid the calling of the PCR reads with MiXCR, one entry per CDR3 protein. The profile shows 250,000 to 350,000 distinct CDR3 sequences, about a fifth of them singletons. The sample belongs to a study of molecular identifiers for immune sequencing clone quantification. Findings and limits, study-wide: Clones carrying above 20 RNA copies accounted for over 99% of effector molecules, under 1% in naive cells.

The gene calls are TRBV7-2 and TRBJ2-5, with D perhaps being TRBD1 or TRBD2 (5 bases each). The receptor comes from a human donor in good health. Some libraries in this study had Jurkat cell RNA spiked in. Sequencing was performed on naive CD8+ T cells from blood, with Jurkat cell RNA spiked in. Sample subset: FACS-sorted CD8+CD4-CCR7+CD45RA+ naive T cells. The CDR3 region is CASNQRGFGAGETQYF. The CDR3 DNA follows: TGTGCCAGCAACCAGAGGGGTTTCGGCGCAGGAGAGACCCAGTACTTC.